This T cell receptor (beta chain) originates from a study of STAT5B mutations in CD4+ large granular lymphocyte leukemia. Study-wide results and limits: Around 25% of private leukemic clonotypes occurred rarely in other patients' non-leukemic repertoires. 8/27 top patient clones versus 2/35 control clones were TRBV06-family.

Remarks on this clone: Its antigen is unknown.

The repertoire was sequenced with immunoSEQ multiplex PCR; TCRdb's copy has only in-frame clones and lacks some. This sample yields approximately 32,000 clones, of which roughly 72% are seen a single time; 2% belongs to the top ten. CDR3 length: 17 amino acids. CDR1 is SGHNT, CDR2 YYREEE, per germline (reference sequence). V dropped 1 base and J dropped 4 bases, with 15 bases sitting between them. The specimen was CD4+ T cells from blood buffy coats. This TCR came from a human donor in good health. This chain joins TRBV5-4 and TRBJ2-6, with D possibly TRBD2 on 7 matching bases. As DNA, the CDR3 is TGTGCCAGCAGCTTGCGAGGGGGAGGGTCGGGGGCCAACGTCCTGACTTTC. It codes for CASSLRGGGSGANVLTF.